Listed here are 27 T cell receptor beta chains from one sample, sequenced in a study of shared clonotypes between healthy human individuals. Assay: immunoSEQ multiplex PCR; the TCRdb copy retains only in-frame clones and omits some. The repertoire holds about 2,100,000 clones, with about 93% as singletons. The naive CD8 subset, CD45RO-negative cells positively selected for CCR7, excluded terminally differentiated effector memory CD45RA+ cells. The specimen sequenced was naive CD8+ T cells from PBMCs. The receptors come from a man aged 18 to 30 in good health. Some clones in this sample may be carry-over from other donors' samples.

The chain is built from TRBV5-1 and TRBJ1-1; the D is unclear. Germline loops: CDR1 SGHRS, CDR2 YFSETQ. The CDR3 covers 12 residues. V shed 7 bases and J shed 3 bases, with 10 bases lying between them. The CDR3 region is CASRIGHTEAFF. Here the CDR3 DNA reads TGCGCCAGCCGCATTGGGCACACTGAAGCTTTCTTT.

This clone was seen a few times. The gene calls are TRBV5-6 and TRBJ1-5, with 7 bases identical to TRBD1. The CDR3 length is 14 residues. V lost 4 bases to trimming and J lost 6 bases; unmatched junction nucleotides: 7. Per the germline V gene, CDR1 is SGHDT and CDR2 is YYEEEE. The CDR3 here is CASSRDREAQPQHF. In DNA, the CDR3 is TGTGCCAGCAGCCGAGACAGGGAGGCTCAGCCCCAGCATTTT.

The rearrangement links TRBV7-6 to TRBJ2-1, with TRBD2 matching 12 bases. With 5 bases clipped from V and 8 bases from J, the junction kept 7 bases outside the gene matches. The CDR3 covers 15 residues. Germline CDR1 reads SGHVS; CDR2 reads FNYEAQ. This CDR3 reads CASSPGLAGRDEQFF. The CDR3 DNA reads TGTGCCAGCAGCCCCGGACTAGCGGGAAGGGATGAGCAGTTCTTC. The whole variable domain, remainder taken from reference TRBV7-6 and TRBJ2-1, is GAGVSQSPRYKVTKRGQDVALRCDPISGHVSLYWYRQALGQGPEFLTYFNYEAQQDKSGLPNDRFSAERPEGSISTLTIQRTEQRDSAMYRCASSPGLAGRDEQFFGPGTRLTVL.

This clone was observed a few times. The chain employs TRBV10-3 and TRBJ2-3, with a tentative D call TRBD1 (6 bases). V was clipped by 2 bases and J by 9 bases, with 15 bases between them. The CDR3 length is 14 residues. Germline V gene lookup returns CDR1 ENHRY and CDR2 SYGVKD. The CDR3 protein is CAISEARGRRTQYF. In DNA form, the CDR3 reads TGTGCCATCAGTGAGGCCAGGGGCCGAAGAACGCAGTATTTT.

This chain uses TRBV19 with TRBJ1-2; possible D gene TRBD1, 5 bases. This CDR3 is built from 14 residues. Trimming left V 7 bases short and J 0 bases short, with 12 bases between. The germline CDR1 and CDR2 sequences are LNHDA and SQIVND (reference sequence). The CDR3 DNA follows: TGTGCCAGTACCACCAGGGCGCCTAACTATGGCTACACCTTC. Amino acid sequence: CASTTRAPNYGYTF.

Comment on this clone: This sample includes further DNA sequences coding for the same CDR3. The CDR3 nucleotides are TGCAGTGCTAGAGAAACCGGGGAGCTGTTTTTT. It is translated as CSARETGELFF. This chain joins TRBV20-1 and TRBJ2-2; D is ambiguous. The CDR3 is 11 amino acids. V lost 0 bases to trimming and J lost 5 bases, with 1 base between them. Germline V CDR1 and CDR2: DFQATT, SNEGSKA (reference sequence).

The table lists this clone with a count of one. CDR3: CASSRTSGPYEQYF. CDR3 nucleotide sequence: TGTGCCAGCAGCAGGACTAGCGGCCCCTACGAGCAGTACTTC. The chain employs TRBV9 and TRBJ2-7, with 10 bases lining up with TRBD2. Germline loops: CDR1 SGDLS, CDR2 YYNGEE. The CDR3 extends over 14 amino acids. V dropped 4 bases and J dropped 2; count of bases not matched to a gene: 3.

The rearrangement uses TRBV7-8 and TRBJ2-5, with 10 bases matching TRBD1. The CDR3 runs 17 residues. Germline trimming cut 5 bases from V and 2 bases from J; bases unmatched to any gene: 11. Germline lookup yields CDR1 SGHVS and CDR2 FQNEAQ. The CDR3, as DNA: TGTGCCAGCAGCGCGAAAGCCGGGGACAGGGGACAAGAGACCCAGTACTTC. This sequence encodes CASSAKAGDRGQETQYF.

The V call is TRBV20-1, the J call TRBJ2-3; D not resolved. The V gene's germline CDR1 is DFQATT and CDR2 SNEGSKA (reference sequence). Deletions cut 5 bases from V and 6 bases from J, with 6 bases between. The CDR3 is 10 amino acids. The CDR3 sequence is CSAVGDTQYF. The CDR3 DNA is TGCAGTGCTGTTGGGGATACGCAGTATTTT.

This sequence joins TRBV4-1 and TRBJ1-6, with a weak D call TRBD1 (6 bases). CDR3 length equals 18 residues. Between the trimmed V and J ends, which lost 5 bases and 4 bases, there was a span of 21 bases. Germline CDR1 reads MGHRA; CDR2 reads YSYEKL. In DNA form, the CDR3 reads TGCGCCAGCAGCAAGTCGGGGGGCGCGAGGTCTTATAATTCACCCCTCCACTTT. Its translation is CASSKSGGARSYNSPLHF.

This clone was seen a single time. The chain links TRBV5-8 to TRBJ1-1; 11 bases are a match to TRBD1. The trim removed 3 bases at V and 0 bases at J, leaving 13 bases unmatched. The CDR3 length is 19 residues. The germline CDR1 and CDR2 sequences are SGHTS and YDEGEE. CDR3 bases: TGTGCCAGCAGCTGGGGCTGGAGGACAGGGGGCTTTATGAACACTGAAGCTTTCTTT. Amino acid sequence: CASSWGWRTGGFMNTEAFF.

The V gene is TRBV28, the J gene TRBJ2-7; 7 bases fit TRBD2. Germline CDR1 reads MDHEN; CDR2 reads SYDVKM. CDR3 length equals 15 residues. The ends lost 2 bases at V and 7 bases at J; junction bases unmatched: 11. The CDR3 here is CASSLSRLATGEQYF. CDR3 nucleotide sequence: TGTGCCAGCAGTTTAAGCCGACTAGCCACGGGAGAGCAGTACTTC. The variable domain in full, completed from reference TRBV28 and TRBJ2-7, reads DVKVTQSSRYLVKRTGEKVFLECVQDMDHENMFWYRQDPGLGLRLIYFSYDVKMKEKGDIPEGYSVSREKKERFSLILESASTNQTSMYLCASSLSRLATGEQYFGPGTRLTVT.

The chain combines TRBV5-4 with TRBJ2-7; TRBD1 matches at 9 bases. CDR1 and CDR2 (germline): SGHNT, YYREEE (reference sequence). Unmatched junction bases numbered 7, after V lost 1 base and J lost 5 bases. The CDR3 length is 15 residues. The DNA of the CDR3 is TGTGCCAGCAGCTTGAAGGGACAGGGATCCCACGAGCAGTACTTC. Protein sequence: CASSLKGQGSHEQYF. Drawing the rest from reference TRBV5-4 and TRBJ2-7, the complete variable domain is ETGVTQSPTHLIKTRGQQVTLRCSSQSGHNTVSWYQQALGQGPQFIFQYYREEENGRGNFPPRFSGLQFPNYSSELNVNALELDDSALYLCASSLKGQGSHEQYFGPGTRLTVT.

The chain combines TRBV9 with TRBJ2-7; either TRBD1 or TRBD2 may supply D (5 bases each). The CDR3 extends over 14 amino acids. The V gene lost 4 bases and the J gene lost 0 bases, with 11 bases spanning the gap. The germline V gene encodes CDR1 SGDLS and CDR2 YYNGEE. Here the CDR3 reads CASSSGRSSYEQYF. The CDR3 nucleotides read TGTGCCAGCAGCTCGGGACGTAGCTCCTACGAGCAGTACTTC.

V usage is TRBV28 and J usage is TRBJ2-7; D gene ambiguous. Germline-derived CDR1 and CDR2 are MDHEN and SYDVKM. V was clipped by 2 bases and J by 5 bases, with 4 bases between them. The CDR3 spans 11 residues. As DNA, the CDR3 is TGTGCCAGCAGTTTACCCCACGAGCAGTACTTC. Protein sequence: CASSLPHEQYF.

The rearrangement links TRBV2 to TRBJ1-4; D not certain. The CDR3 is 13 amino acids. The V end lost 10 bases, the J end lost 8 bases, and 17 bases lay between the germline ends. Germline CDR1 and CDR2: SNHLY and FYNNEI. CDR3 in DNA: TGTGCCATCCACGGGGTATTGGAAGAAAAACTGTTTTTT. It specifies CAIHGVLEEKLFF.

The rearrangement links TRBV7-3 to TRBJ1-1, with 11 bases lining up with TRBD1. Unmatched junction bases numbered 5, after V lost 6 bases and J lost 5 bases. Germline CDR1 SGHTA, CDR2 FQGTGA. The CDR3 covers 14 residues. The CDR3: CASSYGTGGTEAFF. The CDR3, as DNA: TGTGCCAGCAGTTACGGGACAGGGGGTACTGAAGCTTTCTTT.

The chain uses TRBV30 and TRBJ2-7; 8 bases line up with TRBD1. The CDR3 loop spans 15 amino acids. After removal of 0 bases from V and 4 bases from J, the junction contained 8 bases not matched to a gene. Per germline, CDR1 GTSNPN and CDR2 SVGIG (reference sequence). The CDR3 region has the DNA TGTGCCTGGAGTGTCTGGCTACAGGGGGTTTACGAGCAGTACTTC. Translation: CAWSVWLQGVYEQYF.

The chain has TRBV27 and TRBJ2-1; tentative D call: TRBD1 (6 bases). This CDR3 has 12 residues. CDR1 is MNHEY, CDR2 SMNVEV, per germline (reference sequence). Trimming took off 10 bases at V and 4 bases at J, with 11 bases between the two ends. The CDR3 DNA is TGTGCCACCATGGGGGCGTACAATGAGCAGTTCTTC. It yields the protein CATMGAYNEQFF.

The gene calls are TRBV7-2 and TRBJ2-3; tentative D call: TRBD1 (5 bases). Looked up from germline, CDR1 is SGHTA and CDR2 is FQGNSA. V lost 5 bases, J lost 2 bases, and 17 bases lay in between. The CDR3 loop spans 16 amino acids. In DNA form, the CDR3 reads TGTGCCAGCAGCACGCCCACGGACACCCTCACAGATACGCAGTATTTT. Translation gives CASSTPTDTLTDTQYF.

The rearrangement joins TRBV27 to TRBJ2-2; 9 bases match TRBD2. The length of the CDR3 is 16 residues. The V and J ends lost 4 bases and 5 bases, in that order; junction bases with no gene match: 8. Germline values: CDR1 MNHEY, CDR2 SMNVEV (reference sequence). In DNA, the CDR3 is TGTGCCAGCAGTTCCCGGCTAGCGGGACGGACCGGGGAGCTGTTTTTT. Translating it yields CASSSRLAGRTGELFF.

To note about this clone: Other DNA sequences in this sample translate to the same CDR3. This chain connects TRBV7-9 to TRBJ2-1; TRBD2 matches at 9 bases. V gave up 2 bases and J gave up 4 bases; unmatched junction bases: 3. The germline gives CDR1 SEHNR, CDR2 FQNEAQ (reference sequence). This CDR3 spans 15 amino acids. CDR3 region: CASSLSTSGYNEQFF. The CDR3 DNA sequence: TGTGCCAGCAGCTTATCGACTAGCGGATACAATGAGCAGTTCTTC.

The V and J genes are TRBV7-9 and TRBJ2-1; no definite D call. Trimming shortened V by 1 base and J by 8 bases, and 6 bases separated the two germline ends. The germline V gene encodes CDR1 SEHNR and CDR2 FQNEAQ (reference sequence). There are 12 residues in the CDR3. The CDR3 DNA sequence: TGTGCCAGCAGCTTAGAATCCGATGAGCAGTTCTTC. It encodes CASSLESDEQFF.

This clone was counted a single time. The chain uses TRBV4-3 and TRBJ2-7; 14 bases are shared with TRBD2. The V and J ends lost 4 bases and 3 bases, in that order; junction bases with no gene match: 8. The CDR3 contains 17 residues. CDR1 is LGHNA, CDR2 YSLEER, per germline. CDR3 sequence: CASSRGTSGSMGYEQYF. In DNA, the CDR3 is TGCGCCAGCAGCCGCGGGACTAGCGGGAGTATGGGCTACGAGCAGTACTTC.

CDR3 sequence: CAISDSGYNEQFF. CDR3 sequence (DNA): TGTGCCATCAGTGATTCGGGTTACAATGAGCAGTTCTTC. The V gene is TRBV10-3, the J gene TRBJ2-1; D gene ambiguous. CDR1 is ENHRY, CDR2 SYGVKD, per germline. The CDR3 extends over 13 amino acids. With 3 bases removed from V and 4 bases from J, the gap between germline ends came to 7 bases.

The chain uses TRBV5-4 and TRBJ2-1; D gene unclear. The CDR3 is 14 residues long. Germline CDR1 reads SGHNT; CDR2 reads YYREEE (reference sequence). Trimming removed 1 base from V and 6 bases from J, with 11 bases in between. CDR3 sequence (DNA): TGTGCCAGCAGCTTGCCTATCGGAATCAATGAGCAGTTCTTC. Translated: CASSLPIGINEQFF. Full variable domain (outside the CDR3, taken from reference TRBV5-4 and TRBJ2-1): ETGVTQSPTHLIKTRGQQVTLRCSSQSGHNTVSWYQQALGQGPQFIFQYYREEENGRGNFPPRFSGLQFPNYSSELNVNALELDDSALYLCASSLPIGINEQFFGPGTRLTVL.

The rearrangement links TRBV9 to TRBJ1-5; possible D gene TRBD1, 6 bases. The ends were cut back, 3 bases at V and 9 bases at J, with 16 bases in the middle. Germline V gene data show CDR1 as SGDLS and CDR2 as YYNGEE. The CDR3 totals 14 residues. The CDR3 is CASSATQGVGPQHF. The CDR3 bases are TGTGCCAGCAGCGCAACACAGGGCGTCGGGCCCCAGCATTTT.